These 19 T cell receptor beta chains originate from one sample sequenced in a study of blood T cells in healthy people across ages. Alongside a J-beta primer mix, a sample-barcoded 5' primer served in a second PCR lasting roughly 7 to 12 cycles. TCRdb passed the 5' RACE reads through MiXCR, listing each CDR3 protein once. Among about 1.5 million distinct CDR3 sequences listed, roughly 43% were seen once. The sample consisted of blood. Source of these receptors: a woman aged 18-29 years in good health.

This clonotype was picked up many times. The J gene is TRBJ1-1, the V gene TRBV18, with D perhaps TRBD1 (6 bases). The V and J ends lost 3 bases and 11 bases respectively, with 10 bases between them. Looked up from germline, CDR1 is KGHSH and CDR2 is LQKENI. This CDR3 is 11 amino acids long. The CDR3 sequence: CASSPGTPAFF. For the CDR3, the DNA is TGTGCCAGCTCACCCGGGACACCCGCTTTCTTT.

This rearrangement joins TRBV12-3 or TRBV12-4 to TRBJ1-6, with D unclear. V dropped 2 bases and J dropped 10 bases, with 12 bases sitting between them. The CDR3 is 14 residues long. The CDR3 DNA is TGTGCCAGCAGTTTATTCCCCGGGGAATCACCCCTCCACTTT. Translating it yields CASSLFPGESPLHF.

This clonotype has just one count. In DNA, the CDR3 is TGCAGTGCTAGGGGACTAGCTGTGAACACCGGGGAGCTGTTTTTT. It is translated as CSARGLAVNTGELFF. This sequence joins TRBV20-1 and TRBJ2-2; 9 nucleotides match TRBD2. The CDR3 has 15 residues. V lost 3 bases to trimming and J lost 1 base; unmatched junction nucleotides: 3. Germline CDR1 is DFQATT and CDR2 is SNEGSKA (reference sequence).

This chain joins TRBV10-3 and TRBJ1-1, with D perhaps matching TRBD1 (5 bases). V shed 10 bases and J shed 6 bases, with 18 bases lying between them. Germline values: CDR1 ENHRY, CDR2 SYGVKD. The CDR3 loop spans 13 amino acids. The CDR3 sequence: CASRGSGAAEAFF. CDR3 DNA sequence: TGTGCCAGCCGGGGAAGCGGGGCGGCTGAAGCTTTCTTT.

The V call is TRBV4-1, the J call TRBJ2-7; maybe TRBD2 (5 bases). With the DNA end fitting TRBJ2-5 better, the J assignment may be wrong. The CDR3 is made up of 18 amino acids. Per germline, CDR1 MGHRA and CDR2 YSYEKL. The CDR3 DNA reads TGCGCCAGCAGCCAAGGTCCCCTACACGACCTCTGGGAGGAGACCCAGTACTTC. It yields the protein CASSQGPLHDLWEETQYF.

As for this clonotype: The junction departs from germline at one end; a sequencing error may be responsible. The chain carries TRBV15 and TRBJ2-7; D gene unclear. The DNA end lines up better with TRBJ2-5; the J call may be wrong. The CDR3 is made up of 14 amino acids. Germline assignment: CDR1 LNHNV and CDR2 YYDKDF (reference sequence). The CDR3 protein is CATSRDQELETQYF. In DNA form, the CDR3 reads TGTGCCACTAGCAGAGATCAAGAGTTAGAGACCCAGTACTTC.

The chain uses TRBV4-1 and TRBJ2-7; either TRBD1 or TRBD2 may fit D (5 bases each). The CDR3 has 15 residues. Looked up from germline, CDR1 is MGHRA and CDR2 is YSYEKL. V was trimmed by 4 bases and J by 1 base, leaving 14 bases between them. The CDR3 is CASSPGLGRSYEQYF. CDR3 bases: TGCGCCAGCAGCCCAGGGCTGGGGAGATCCTACGAGCAGTACTTC.

In regard to this clonotype: A much larger clonotype is one base distant, so this may be a read error. This chain uses TRBV7-9 with TRBJ2-1, with D perhaps assigned TRBD1 or TRBD2 (6 bases each). Per germline, CDR1 SEHNR and CDR2 FQNEAQ (reference sequence). The CDR3 has 15 residues. V was cut by 7 bases and J by 3 bases, with 16 bases left in between. The DNA for the CDR3 is TGTGCCAGCAACTTGAGGGGGGCGCTCTACAATGAGCAGTTCTTC. Residues: CASNLRGALYNEQFF. Full variable domain (missing parts from reference TRBV7-9 and TRBJ2-1): DTGVSQNPRHKITKRGQNVTFRCDPISEHNRLYWYRQTLGQGPEFLTYFQNEAQLEKSRLLSDRFSAERPKGSFSTLEIQRTEQGDSAMYLCASNLRGALYNEQFFGPGTRLTVL.

CDR3 sequence: CASSYPGRDRRYEQYF. For the CDR3, the DNA is TGTGCCAGCAGTTACCCCGGCCGGGACCGACGGTACGAGCAGTACTTC. This rearrangement joins TRBV6-2 or TRBV6-3 to TRBJ2-7; D is possibly TRBD1 or TRBD2 (5 bases each). This CDR3 has 16 amino acids. The germline V gene has CDR1 MNHEY and CDR2 SVGEGT. Trimming removed 2 bases from V and 4 bases from J, with 18 bases in between.

The chain is built from TRBV5-1 and TRBJ1-6, with D unresolved. Germline lookup yields CDR1 SGHRS and CDR2 YFSETQ. Trimming took 0 bases from V and 5 from J, leaving 12 bases between them. The CDR3 has 16 amino acids. The CDR3 bases are TGCGCCAGCAGCTTGGGCCGGGTGATAAATAATTCACCCCTCCACTTT. Translating it yields CASSLGRVINNSPLHF.

The chain links TRBV19 to TRBJ2-1; the match to TRBD2 covers 15 bases. In germline, CDR1 is LNHDA, CDR2 SQIVND (reference sequence). Losses at the gene ends were 5 bases for V and 8 bases for J; bases not matched to a gene: 13. The CDR3 contains 18 residues. CDR3 bases: TGTGCCAGTAGTCCTGGACTAGCGGGAGGGCCTTTGGTCCATGAGCAGTTCTTC. This sequence encodes CASSPGLAGGPLVHEQFF.

In this sample, this clonotype turned up a few times. The V call is TRBV7-8, the J call TRBJ2-7, with a tentative D call TRBD1 (6 bases). Germline V lookup: CDR1 SGHVS, CDR2 FQNEAQ. The CDR3 extends over 14 amino acids. Trimming left V 4 bases short and J 4 bases short, with 14 bases between. The CDR3 region is CASSSRDKRYEQYF. CDR3 in DNA: TGTGCCAGCAGCTCCCGGGACAAGAGGTACGAGCAGTACTTC.

This clonotype was observed a few times. The genes are TRBV4-3 and TRBJ1-2; weak D call: TRBD1 (5 bases). The germline V gene encodes CDR1 LGHNA and CDR2 YSLEER. The CDR3 length is 15 residues. V was pared by 4 bases and J by 5 bases, with 17 bases between. The CDR3 sequence: CASSPRWGAEYGYTF. Written as DNA, the CDR3 is TGCGCCAGCAGCCCCAGGTGGGGCGCTGAGTATGGCTACACCTTC.

The rearrangement links TRBV7-2 to TRBJ2-3; the D is unclear. The CDR3 contains 14 residues. Trimming shortened V by 4 bases and J by 0 bases, and 8 bases separated the two germline ends. CDR1 and CDR2 (germline): SGHTA, FQGNSA. The CDR3 sequence is CASSYISSTDTQYF. The CDR3 region has the DNA TGTGCCAGCAGCTACATTTCTAGCACAGATACGCAGTATTTT. Supplemented by reference TRBV7-2 and TRBJ2-3, the full variable domain reads GAGVSQSPSNKVTEKGKDVELRCDPISGHTALYWYRQSLGQGLEFLIYFQGNSAPDKSGLPSDRFSAERTGGSVSTLTIQRTQQEDSAVYLCASSYISSTDTQYFGPGTRLTVL.

This chain connects TRBV25-1 to TRBJ2-2, with D possibly being TRBD1 (6 bases). This CDR3 has 11 amino acids. Germline CDR1 is MGHDK and CDR2 is SYGVNS. The DNA for the CDR3 is TGTGTAAGCAGGGGTTCCGGGGAGCTGTTTTTT. As protein: CVSRGSGELFF.

The rearrangement links TRBV18 to TRBJ1-1; 7 nucleotides line up with TRBD1. V shed 2 bases and J 4 bases; nucleotides not matched to a gene: 7. Germline loops: CDR1 KGHSH, CDR2 LQKENI. This CDR3 contains 15 residues. This chain's CDR3 is CASSPTTGAITEAFF. The CDR3 coding sequence is TGTGCCAGCTCACCAACTACAGGGGCGATCACTGAAGCTTTCTTT.

V gene TRBV20-1 combines with J gene TRBJ2-7, with D possibly being TRBD1 (6 bases). With 3 bases removed from V and 3 bases from J, the gap between germline ends came to 9 bases. The CDR3 spans 12 residues. Germline lookup yields CDR1 DFQATT and CDR2 SNEGSKA (reference sequence). CDR3 protein: CSASRGIYEQYF. DNA of the CDR3: TGCAGTGCTAGTAGGGGGATCTACGAGCAGTACTTC.

The V call is TRBV20-1, the J call TRBJ2-1; 15 bases are a match to TRBD2. V was clipped by 1 base and J by 7 bases; unmatched bases: 5. Per the germline V gene, CDR1 is DFQATT and CDR2 is SNEGSKA (reference sequence). The CDR3 covers 16 residues. The CDR3, as DNA: TGCAGTGCTAGAGGCTACGGACTAGCGGGAGGGAATGAGCAGTTCTTC. Protein product: CSARGYGLAGGNEQFF.

This clonotype was detected only a few times. The chain is built from TRBV4-2 and TRBJ2-5; the D gene is possibly TRBD2 (6 bases). The germline V gene has CDR1 LGHNA and CDR2 YNFKEQ. Trimming stripped 3 bases from V and 4 bases from J, with 21 bases between. The CDR3 is made up of 17 amino acids. The CDR3 DNA reads TGTGCCAGCAGCCAGGACGTTGTGGGGGGAACGGGAGAGACCCAGTACTTC. Translated: CASSQDVVGGTGETQYF.